The rows below give T cell receptor beta chains drawn from one sample of a study of T cell responses to AZD1222 COVID-19 vaccine. Data came from immunoSEQ multiplex PCR; TCRdb stores just in-frame clones and leaves some out. The table has around 99,000 clones, approximately 85% seen once. Sequencing used peripheral blood, obtained on day 0 of MenACWY control vaccination. Receptors originate from an adult in good health. The CDR3 runs from the conserved cysteine through the conserved F or W. The D gene is left open where the match is weak. Some rows have no size entry. The others give once, few or many, or a class for an expanded clone.

v_gene: TRBV7-6
abundance: NA
d_gene: TRBD1
j_gene: TRBJ2-1
CDR3nt: TGTGCCAGCAGCTTAGGGACAGGGGAAGACAATGAGCAGTTCTTC
CDR3aa: CASSLGTGEDNEQFF

v_gene: TRBV6-5
abundance: NA
d_gene: NA
j_gene: TRBJ1-1
CDR3nt: TGTGCCACCCGTGCAACCGGGCGGATGAACACTGAAGCTTTCTTT
CDR3aa: CATRATGRMNTEAFF

v_gene: TRBV3-1/TRBV3-2
abundance: few
d_gene: NA
j_gene: TRBJ1-5
CDR3nt: TGTGCCAGCAGCCAAGAGTCGGGGCCCCAGCATTTT
CDR3aa: CASSQESGPQHF

v_gene: TRBV18
abundance: NA
d_gene: NA
j_gene: TRBJ1-1
CDR3nt: TGTGCCAGCTCATCAGAAGGGCAGGAAGCTTTCTTT
CDR3aa: CASSSEGQEAFF

v_gene: TRBV6-5
abundance: once
d_gene: TRBD1
j_gene: TRBJ1-6
CDR3nt: TGTGCCAGCAGCCCAGGGGGACCGAACTCACCCCTCCACTTT
CDR3aa: CASSPGGPNSPLHF

v_gene: TRBV19
abundance: NA
d_gene: TRBD1
j_gene: TRBJ2-2
CDR3nt: TGTGCCAGTAGTATCCGAAACACAGGGGGCACCGGGGAGCTGTTTTTT
CDR3aa: CASSIRNTGGTGELFF

v_gene: TRBV19
abundance: NA
d_gene: NA
j_gene: TRBJ1-2
CDR3nt: TGTGCCAGTACCTCTGGGGCAGGAAAGAACTATGGCTACACCTTC
CDR3aa: CASTSGAGKNYGYTF

v_gene: TRBV6-6
abundance: NA
d_gene: NA
j_gene: TRBJ1-2
CDR3nt: TGTGCCAGCAGTTACCAGCACTTGGCTATAAACTATGGCTACACCTTC
CDR3aa: CASSYQHLAINYGYTF

v_gene: TRBV6-5
abundance: NA
d_gene: TRBD1
j_gene: TRBJ1-2
CDR3nt: TGTGCCAGCAGTTACCGACAGGGGGGTGGCTACACCTTC
CDR3aa: CASSYRQGGGYTF

v_gene: TRBV18
abundance: NA
d_gene: NA
j_gene: TRBJ2-5
CDR3nt: TGTGCCAGCTCACCACGGCAGGCTATCAGGGAGACCCAGTACTTC
CDR3aa: CASSPRQAIRETQYF

v_gene: TRBV2
abundance: NA
d_gene: TRBD1
j_gene: TRBJ2-7
CDR3nt: TGTGCCAGCAATACGGGACAGTGGGTGGAGCAGTACTTC
CDR3aa: CASNTGQWVEQYF

v_gene: TRBV27
abundance: NA
d_gene: TRBD1
j_gene: TRBJ1-5
CDR3nt: TGTGCCAGCAGCCCCAGGGGGTTTCAGCCCCAGCATTTT
CDR3aa: CASSPRGFQPQHF

v_gene: TRBV5-8
abundance: NA
d_gene: NA
j_gene: TRBJ1-5
CDR3nt: TGTGCCAGCAGCGGAGACGTGGGGCAGCCCCAGCATTTT
CDR3aa: CASSGDVGQPQHF

v_gene: TRBV6-5
abundance: NA
d_gene: TRBD1
j_gene: TRBJ1-5
CDR3nt: TGTGCCAGCAGAGGGACAGAGAATCAGCCCCAGCATTTT
CDR3aa: CASRGTENQPQHF

v_gene: TRBV7-3
abundance: once
d_gene: NA
j_gene: TRBJ2-1
CDR3nt: TGTGCCAGCAGCCCTAAATCCGGGGGCAATGAGCAGTTCTTC
CDR3aa: CASSPKSGGNEQFF

v_gene: TRBV29-1
abundance: NA
d_gene: NA
j_gene: TRBJ1-1
CDR3nt: TGCAGCGTTGGGGTCCCCAGGCAACGGGGCGATGAAGCTTTCTTT
CDR3aa: CSVGVPRQRGDEAFF

v_gene: TRBV28
abundance: NA
d_gene: NA
j_gene: TRBJ2-7
CDR3nt: TGTGCCAGCAGTAAATACGAGCAGTACTTC
CDR3aa: CASSKYEQYF

v_gene: TRBV15
abundance: NA
d_gene: NA
j_gene: TRBJ2-7
CDR3nt: TGTGCCACTTCAGAGGGACCGCTAGCCACCTACGAGCAGTACTTC
CDR3aa: CATSEGPLATYEQYF

v_gene: TRBV19
abundance: NA
d_gene: NA
j_gene: TRBJ1-2
CDR3nt: TGTGCCAGTAGTGTCTCGGGCCAGAACTATGGCTACACCTTC
CDR3aa: CASSVSGQNYGYTF

v_gene: TRBV7-9
abundance: many
d_gene: NA
j_gene: TRBJ2-1
CDR3nt: TGTGCCAGCAGCTTCGGGACGGAGGGGAATGAGCAGTTCTTC
CDR3aa: CASSFGTEGNEQFF

v_gene: TRBV4-2
abundance: NA
d_gene: TRBD2
j_gene: TRBJ2-3
CDR3nt: TGTGCCAGCAGCCAAGTACCCGAACTAGCGGGAGGGACAGATACGCAGTATTTT
CDR3aa: CASSQVPELAGGTDTQYF

v_gene: TRBV6-5
abundance: NA
d_gene: TRBD1
j_gene: TRBJ1-1
CDR3nt: TGTGCCAGCAGTTCGACAGGGGGTGGCGGCACTGAAGCTTTCTTT
CDR3aa: CASSSTGGGGTEAFF

v_gene: TRBV7-2
abundance: NA
d_gene: NA
j_gene: TRBJ1-6
CDR3nt: TGTGCCAGCAGCTCGATGGGGAAACTTCTCCACTTT
CDR3aa: CASSSMGKLLHF

v_gene: TRBV18
abundance: NA
d_gene: TRBD1
j_gene: TRBJ1-5
CDR3nt: TGTGCCAGCTCGTCAGGCAGGGACAGGTTGACGCCCCAGCATTTT
CDR3aa: CASSSGRDRLTPQHF

v_gene: TRBV7-9
abundance: NA
d_gene: TRBD2
j_gene: TRBJ2-1
CDR3nt: TGTGCCAGCAGCCTCGGGACTAGCATAAGAGAGCAGTTCTTC
CDR3aa: CASSLGTSIREQFF

v_gene: TRBV7-2
abundance: NA
d_gene: NA
j_gene: TRBJ1-6
CDR3nt: TGTGCCAGCAGGGCAGGAGGCCATAATTCACCCCTCCACTTT
CDR3aa: CASRAGGHNSPLHF

v_gene: TRBV19
abundance: NA
d_gene: TRBD1
j_gene: TRBJ1-6
CDR3nt: TGTGCCAGTAGTCCCAAGACAGGGGGCCTGAATTCACCCCTCCACTTT
CDR3aa: CASSPKTGGLNSPLHF

v_gene: TRBV30
abundance: NA
d_gene: NA
j_gene: TRBJ2-7
CDR3nt: TGTGCCTGGAGCTCTCAGGGGACCGAGCAGTACTTC
CDR3aa: CAWSSQGTEQYF

v_gene: TRBV28
abundance: once
d_gene: NA
j_gene: TRBJ1-1
CDR3nt: TGTGCCAGCAGTTTAAGGATCTGGCGGGGTGGGATGAACACTGAAGCTTTCTTT
CDR3aa: CASSLRIWRGGMNTEAFF

v_gene: TRBV18
abundance: once
d_gene: NA
j_gene: TRBJ1-5
CDR3nt: TGTGCCAGCTCACCCCCCAACTATAGCAATCAGCCCCAGCATTTT
CDR3aa: CASSPPNYSNQPQHF